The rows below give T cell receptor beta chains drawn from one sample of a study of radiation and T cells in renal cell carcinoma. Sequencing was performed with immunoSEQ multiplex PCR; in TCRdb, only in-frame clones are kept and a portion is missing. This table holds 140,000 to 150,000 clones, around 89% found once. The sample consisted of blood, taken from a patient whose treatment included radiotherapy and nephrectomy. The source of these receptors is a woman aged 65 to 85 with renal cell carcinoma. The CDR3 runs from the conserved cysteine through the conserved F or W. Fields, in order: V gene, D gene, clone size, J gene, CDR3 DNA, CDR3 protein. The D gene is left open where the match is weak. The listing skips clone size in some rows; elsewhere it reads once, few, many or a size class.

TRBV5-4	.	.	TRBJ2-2	TGTGCCAGCAGCACGGGACGGCCGAACACCGGGGAGCTGTTTTTT	CASSTGRPNTGELFF
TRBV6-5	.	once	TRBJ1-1	TGTGCCAGCAGGCAACCCGGGAACACTGAAGCTTTCTTT	CASRQPGNTEAFF
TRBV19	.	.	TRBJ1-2	TGTGCCAGTAACACCCTCGGGGGGCCCTATGGCTACACCTTC	CASNTLGGPYGYTF
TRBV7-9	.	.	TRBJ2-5	TGTGCCAGCAGCTTAGGGGTAGGTGCCCCTCAAGAGACCCAGTACTTC	CASSLGVGAPQETQYF
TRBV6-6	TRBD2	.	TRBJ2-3	TGTGCCAGCAGGCGGACTAGCGCTAGCACAGATACGCAGTATTTT	CASRRTSASTDTQYF
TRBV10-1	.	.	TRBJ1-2	TGCGCCAGCAGCCTTCAACAGGGAAGTATCTATGGCTACACCTTC	CASSLQQGSIYGYTF
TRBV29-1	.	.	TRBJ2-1	TGCAGCGCTCGGGGGACAGCAACCTACAATGAGCAGTTCTTC	CSARGTATYNEQFF
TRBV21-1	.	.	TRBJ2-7	TGTGCCAGCAGCAACTGCAGGGCCTACGAGCAGTACTTC	CASSNCRAYEQYF
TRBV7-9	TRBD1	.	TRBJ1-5	TGTGCCAGCAGCTTGGGACAGGGGGGCAAGTACAATCAGCCCCAGCATTTT	CASSLGQGGKYNQPQHF
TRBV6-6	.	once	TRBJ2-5	TGTGCCAGCAGTTACTCAGGGATTCAAGAGACCCAGTACTTC	CASSYSGIQETQYF
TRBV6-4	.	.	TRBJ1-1	TGTGCCAGCAATCGGAAGGGCACTGAAGCTTTCTTT	CASNRKGTEAFF
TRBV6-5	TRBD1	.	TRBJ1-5	TGTGCCACCTCAACAGGGGGCAGGCAGCCCCAGCATTTT	CATSTGGRQPQHF
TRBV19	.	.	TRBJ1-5	TGTGCCAGTTCCGCCGGGGGGGCCTTCAATCAGCCCCAGCATTTT	CASSAGGAFNQPQHF
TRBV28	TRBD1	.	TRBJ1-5	TGTGCCAGCAGACCAGACAGGGGCAATCAGCCCCAGCATTTT	CASRPDRGNQPQHF
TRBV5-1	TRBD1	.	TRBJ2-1	TGCGCCAGCAGTGACGGGACAGGGGGGAGCAATGAGCAGTTCTTC	CASSDGTGGSNEQFF
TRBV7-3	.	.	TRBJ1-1	TGTGCCAGCAGACCCTCCGGGATTGAAGCTTTCTTT	CASRPSGIEAFF
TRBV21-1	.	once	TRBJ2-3	TGTGCCAGCAGCAAACTTCTAGAGGATACGCAGTATTTT	CASSKLLEDTQYF
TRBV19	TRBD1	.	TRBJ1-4	TGTGCCAGTAAGCAGGGGGCAACTAATGAAAAACTGTTTTTT	CASKQGATNEKLFF
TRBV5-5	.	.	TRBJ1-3	TGTGCCAGCAGCCTCGGGTCGGGAAACACCATATATTTT	CASSLGSGNTIYF
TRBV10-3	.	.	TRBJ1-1	TGTGCCATCAGTGATAAGGGGAACACTGAAGCTTTCTTT	CAISDKGNTEAFF
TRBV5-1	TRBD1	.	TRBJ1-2	TGCGCCAGCAGCTTAAACAGGGGGCAGGATGGCTACACCTTC	CASSLNRGQDGYTF
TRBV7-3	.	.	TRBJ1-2	TGTGCCAGCAGCCTAGGACGGGGCTATGGCTACACCTTC	CASSLGRGYGYTF
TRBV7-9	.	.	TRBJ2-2	TGTGCCAGCAGATCGGACAGCTTTTTGGAGCTGTTTTTT	CASRSDSFLELFF
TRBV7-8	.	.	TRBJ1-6	TGTGCCAGCAGCCCATCGGAGCGGGATTCACCCCTCCACTTT	CASSPSERDSPLHF
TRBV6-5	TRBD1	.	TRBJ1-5	TGTGCCAGCAGTCCGGACAGGGGCAATCAGCCCCAGCATTTT	CASSPDRGNQPQHF
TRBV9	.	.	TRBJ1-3	TGTGCCAGCAGCGTAAACCCCGCCACGAGCTCTGGAAACACCATATATTTT	CASSVNPATSSGNTIYF
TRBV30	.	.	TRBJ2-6	TGTGCCTGGAGCCCTACAAATCCTTTCTCTGGGGCCAACGTCCTGACTTTC	CAWSPTNPFSGANVLTF
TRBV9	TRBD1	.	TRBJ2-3	TGTGCCAGCAGCGTCGAAGATGTAGGGACAGGGGTGGATACGCAGTATTTT	CASSVEDVGTGVDTQYF
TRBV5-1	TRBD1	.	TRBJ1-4	TGCGCCAGCAGCCAGGACAGGGGTGGCGAAAAACTGTTTTTT	CASSQDRGGEKLFF
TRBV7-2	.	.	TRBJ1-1	TGTGCCAGCAGTCGAGGTGGGTTTACGACTGAAGCTTTCTTT	CASSRGGFTTEAFF
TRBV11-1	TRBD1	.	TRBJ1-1	TGTGCCAGCAGCTTTAGACAGGGCACTGAAGCTTTCTTT	CASSFRQGTEAFF
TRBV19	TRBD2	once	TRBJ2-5	TGTGCCAGTATGGGGACTAGCGGAAAGACCCAGTACTTC	CASMGTSGKTQYF
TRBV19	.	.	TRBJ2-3	TGTGCCAGTAAAATACAGGGCACAGATACGCAGTATTTT	CASKIQGTDTQYF
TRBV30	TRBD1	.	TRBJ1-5	TGTGCCTGGGGACAGGGGGTCAATCAGCCCCAGCATTTT	CAWGQGVNQPQHF
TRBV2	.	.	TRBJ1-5	TGTGCCAGCAGTGACAGGGTTTATCAGCCCCAGCATTTT	CASSDRVYQPQHF
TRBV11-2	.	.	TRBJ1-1	TGTGCCAGCAGCTTAGAGATAATGAACACTGAAGCTTTCTTT	CASSLEIMNTEAFF
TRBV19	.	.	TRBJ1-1	TGTGCCAGTAGTATTCGGGGGGTAGCTGAAGCTTTCTTT	CASSIRGVAEAFF
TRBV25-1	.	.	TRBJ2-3	TGTGCCAGCAGTGATCCCGGGGTCAGCACAGATACGCAGTATTTT	CASSDPGVSTDTQYF
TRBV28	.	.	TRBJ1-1	TGTGCCAGCATCGAAAACACTGAAGCTTTCTTT	CASIENTEAFF
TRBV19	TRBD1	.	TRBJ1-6	TGTGCCAGCTCTAGAATTGACAGGGAAAATTCACCCCTCCACTTT	CASSRIDRENSPLHF
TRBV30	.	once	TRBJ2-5	TGTGCCTGGAGTGTGGGTGGTGCGGAGACCCAGTACTTC	CAWSVGGAETQYF